Sequencing of this T cell receptor (beta chain) was carried out in a study of CD8+ T cells in alopecia areata (dated by TCRdb to the late 2010s). Context from the whole study: Treated patients were enrolled in an open-label pilot trial of oral tofacitinib, 5 to 10 mg twice daily, for moderate-to-severe alopecia areata. Tofacitinib was given for 6 to 18 months, followed by 6 months of follow-up off drug to assess delayed response and recurrence. For the treated patients, the SALT score, which quantifies what percentage of scalp surface area is affected, served as the measure of disease severity. In both human patients and the C3H/HeJ mouse model, the study applied high-throughput TCRbeta sequencing to look at T cell clonal expansion in alopecia areata. Human TCRbeta sequencing covered scalp tissue and sorted CD4+ and CD8+ peripheral blood T cells from patchy and totalis/universalis alopecia areata patients and healthy controls. Biopsies were taken from tofacitinib-treated patients at baseline and again at 4 and 24 weeks into treatment, and several of those patients also had a later scalp biopsy. Scalp clonality was compared among normal scalp (n=4), patchy alopecia areata scalp (n=8), and alopecia totalis/universalis scalp (n=8). RNA was extracted with the PAXgene miRNA kit for fixed scalp, the miRNeasy kit for PBMCs, and the RNeasy kit for mouse skin. TCRbeta CDR3 regions were amplified by immunoSEQ multiplex PCR with 35 Vbeta forward and 13 Jbeta reverse primers. Results the study describes overall, beyond this receptor: Unlike mouse skin, where gammadelta T cells dominate, normal human skin contains resident alphabeta T cells that get sequenced too, which complicates analysis of the scalp TCR repertoire. Tofacitinib significantly lowered scalp clonality and the number of expanded CD8+ clones among the top 100 scalp clones. Because the treated cohort was small and included a single nonresponder, larger studies are needed to assess links between baseline CD8+ expansion and response. Lesional scalp, especially in alopecia totalis/universalis, showed higher clonality and more expanded CD8+ clones than normal scalp, suggesting antigenic drive. During tofacitinib treatment, many expanded lesional clones stuck around in both scalp and blood, and this persistence may partly explain why relapse happens after treatment is stopped. Shared TCR sequences between patients were less evident than in mice, which may be partly attributable to HLA diversity in the patient population.

The label giving this sample's time point can be read as: more than three weeks on oral tofacitinib. Reading the label with the study, this specimen's treatment or condition is: oral pan-JAK inhibitor, 5-10 mg twice daily. Lesional scalp punch biopsies and peripheral blood were collected from alopecia areata patients. After PBMCs were isolated by density centrifugation and stained for CD3, CD4 and CD8, a FACSAria was used to sort CD4+ and CD8+ T cells. Notes on this clone: What antigen it recognizes has not been identified. Base qualities are not at hand, and no much larger clone is one base apart.

Library construction relied on the immunoSEQ multiplex PCR assay. For TCR sequencing, RNA was extracted from every sample and reverse transcribed into cDNA to serve as template. First-strand cDNA was synthesized using SuperScript III with a 2:1 mix of oligo-dT and random hexamers. A synthetic immune receptor repertoire was used to gauge amplification bias, and whatever bias remained was removed computationally. For the original study's pipeline: Raw reads were preprocessed for error removal, and CDR3 was defined according to IMGT conventions as running from the conserved cysteine to phenylalanine. To get clonality, Shannon entropy was normalized by log2 of the number of productive unique TCRs and the result was subtracted from 1. Whether scalp clones were CD4 or CD8 was inferred by matching scalp TCRbeta sequences against CD4 and CD8 repertoires sorted from blood. The source is immuneACCESS, and TCRdb retained only in-frame sequences with V and J called. Part of the clones is not carried over; for the studies checked, unresolved V genes explain less than half of this, and the remainder is unexplained. The DNA gave D and trimming, while V, J and clone size come from that table. The sample table shows about 190,000 clones, and over 60% are seen once. The ten biggest clones cover around 4.3% of the sample.

The CDR3, from cysteine to phenylalanine, totals 14 residues. Only the CDR3 portion is preserved as DNA: 42 bases, with reading frame beginning at the first base. CDR1 ENHRY and CDR2 SYGVKD are derived from the germline V gene. V is pared back by 5 bases and J by 2 bases, with 11 bases lying between the germline termini. The clonotype originates from a human donor with alopecia areata. The chain links TRBV10-3 with TRBJ2-3; confidence is insufficient to name the D gene. The sample here was CD4+ T cells sorted from blood, taken at week 4, from a patient treated with tofacitinib. The CDR3 sequence is CAISPDLVTDTQYF. The base sequence is TGTGCCATCAGTCCCGACCTTGTCACAGATACGCAGTATTTT.